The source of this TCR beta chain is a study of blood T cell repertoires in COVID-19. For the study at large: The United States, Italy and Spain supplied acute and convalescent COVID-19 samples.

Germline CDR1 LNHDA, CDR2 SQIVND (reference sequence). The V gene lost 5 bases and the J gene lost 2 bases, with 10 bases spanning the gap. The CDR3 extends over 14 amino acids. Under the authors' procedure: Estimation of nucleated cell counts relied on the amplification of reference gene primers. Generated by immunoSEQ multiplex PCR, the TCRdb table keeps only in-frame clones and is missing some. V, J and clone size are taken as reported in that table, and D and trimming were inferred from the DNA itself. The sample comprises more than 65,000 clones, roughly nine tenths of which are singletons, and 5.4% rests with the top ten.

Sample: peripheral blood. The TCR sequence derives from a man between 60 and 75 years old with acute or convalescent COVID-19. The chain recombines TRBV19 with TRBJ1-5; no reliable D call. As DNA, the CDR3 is TGTGCCAGTAGTCCCTTTAATGGCAATCAGCCCCAGCATTTT. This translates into CASSPFNGNQPQHF. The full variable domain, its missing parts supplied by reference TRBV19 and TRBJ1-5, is DGGITQSPKYLFRKEGQNVTLSCEQNLNHDAMYWYRQDPGQGLRLIYYSQIVNDFQKGDIAEGYSVSREKKESFPLTVTSAQKNPTAFYLCASSPFNGNQPQHFGDGTRLSIL.